One and the same sample provided the 3 T cell receptor beta chains below, sequenced in a study of blood T cell repertoires in COVID-19. Assay: immunoSEQ multiplex PCR; the TCRdb copy retains only in-frame clones and omits some. The repertoire holds around 180,000 clones, with roughly 82% as singletons. The material sequenced was PBMCs or T cells enriched from blood (not recorded which). The receptors come from a woman aged 25-40 years who had recovered from COVID-19.

The count of this clone is one. V and J are TRBV5-1 and TRBJ2-3, with 8 bases aligning to TRBD1. Germline CDR1 SGHRS, CDR2 YFSETQ. CDR3 length: 14 residues. The ends lost 0 bases at V and 4 bases at J; junction bases unmatched: 1. The CDR3 sequence is CASSLEGQADTQYF. In DNA form, the CDR3 reads TGCGCCAGCAGCTTGGAGGGACAGGCAGATACGCAGTATTTT.

The J gene is TRBJ2-2, the V gene TRBV19; possibly TRBD2 for D (5 bases). The CDR3 length is 16 residues. With 2 bases removed from V and 4 bases from J, the gap between germline ends came to 14 bases. Germline-derived CDR1 and CDR2 are LNHDA and SQIVND (reference sequence). CDR3 nucleotides: TGTGCCAGTAGTATACCCGGGGTATTGGTCACCGGGGAGCTGTTTTTT. It specifies CASSIPGVLVTGELFF.

The chain links TRBV2 to TRBJ1-6, with D hard to call. The CDR3 has 13 amino acids. Germline CDR1 and CDR2: SNHLY and FYNNEI. V dropped 6 bases and J dropped 2 bases, with 5 bases sitting between them. CDR3 DNA: TGTGCCAGCAGGGAGACCTATAATTCACCCCTCCACTTT. Amino acid sequence: CASRETYNSPLHF.